The clone carrying this T cell receptor (beta chain) was counted at least ten times. Its cognate antigen is unknown. These data are taken from a study of T cells in Graves' hyperthyroidism and ophthalmopathy. For the study at large: Pretreatment peripheral blood was obtained at initial diagnosis.

TCR beta CDR3 region amplification was performed from RNA transcripts. HTBI primers were employed in a first-round RT-PCR of the TCR CDR3. Each CDR3 protein gets one entry after TCRdb re-called the multiplex PCR reads with MiXCR. The sample consists of hundreds of thousands of distinct CDR3 sequences, under 15% of them appearing once. Study findings and constraints: Most expanded thyroid clonotypes above 0.001 recurred in blood.

Any patient presenting with uncontrolled infection, other autoimmune disease, pregnancy or lactation was left out. Each diagnosis was grounded in clinical symptoms, serum thyroxine and TRAb, thyroid ultrasound, and orbital computed tomography. This CDR3 has 15 amino acids. Trimming cost V 0 bases and J 6 bases; bases outside gene matches: 4. Per germline, CDR1 LNHNV and CDR2 YYDKDF (reference sequence). The rearrangement joins TRBV15 to TRBJ2-1, with 8 nucleotides matching TRBD2. The sample was blood. This receptor was taken from a young woman with Graves' hyperthyroidism. The CDR3 nucleotides are TGTGCCACCAGCAGAGACGGGACTAGAGTCAATGAGCAGTTCTTC. The encoded protein is CATSRDGTRVNEQFF.